The clone carrying this T cell receptor beta chain appeared a few times. The identical CDR3 is also encoded by other nucleotide sequences in the sample. This entry belongs to a study of beta chain features in type 1 diabetes. The authors reverse transcribed all of the isolated RNA, so sequencing captured expressed TCRB transcripts. Data came from immunoSEQ multiplex PCR; TCRdb stores just in-frame clones and leaves some out. Of 200,000 to 250,000 clones listed, about 9.3% are singletons. Looked up from germline, CDR1 is GTSNPN and CDR2 is SVGIG (reference sequence). V dropped 3 bases and J dropped 2 bases, with 2 bases sitting between them. This CDR3 region has 11 residues.

V gene TRBV30 combines with J gene TRBJ1-3, with D unclear. The sample was naive CD4+ T cells from blood. The TCR originated in a woman aged 18-30 years in good health. In DNA, the CDR3 is TGTGCCTGGAGCGCTGGAAACACCATATATTTT. As protein: CAWSAGNTIYF.